This T cell receptor (beta chain) was retrieved from a study of cytomegalovirus exposure and HLA in healthy donors. Study in general: Across a few hundred genotyped donors, 81% landed in the Caucasian-associated ancestry cluster.

On this clone itself: Its specificity is unknown.

Findings and caveats of the study: Common viral pathogens seemed to be connected with several of the most significant clusters, according to a later analysis.

The PCR made use of 60 Vbeta and 13 Jbeta primers. Libraries were prepared by immunoSEQ multiplex PCR; TCRdb keeps only in-frame clonotypes and omits some of them. The sample shows some 110,000 clones, 76% of them seen only once. The junction had 4 bases not matched to a gene; V was cut back by 0 bases and J by 7 bases. The CDR3 contains 15 residues. The germline V gene has CDR1 SGDLS and CDR2 YYNGEE. Among the donors, all were healthy bone marrow donors. The origin of this receptor is a man aged 35 to 55 in good health and CMV-seropositive. This chain links TRBV9 with TRBJ1-6, with TRBD1 matching over 7 bases. The sequencing sample was made of PBMCs. The CDR3 DNA sequence: TGTGCCAGCAGCGTAGAAGGGGGCAGAAATTCACCCCTCCACTTT. It is translated as CASSVEGGRNSPLHF.